This T cell receptor beta chain originates from a study of blood T cell repertoires in COVID-19. For the study at large: COVID-19 samples collected from the United States, Italy and Spain covered acute and convalescent phases. T cells, B-cell-depleted T cells, or PBMCs provided the cDNA or gDNA that served as material.

The data were produced by immunoSEQ multiplex PCR, yet TCRdb's version contains in-frame clones alone and is incomplete. The table records fewer than 50,000 clones, roughly 84% of them present only once. The specimen sequenced was peripheral blood. The receptor was isolated from a human donor in a cohort sampled during active COVID-19.

The CDR3 DNA reads as TGCGCCAGCAGCCAAGATCACGCGGCACAAGAGACCCAGTACTTC. This sequence encodes CASSQDHAAQETQYF. The chain links TRBV4-3 to TRBJ2-5; D is ambiguous. From germline, CDR1 is LGHNA and CDR2 YSLEER. Trimming removed 0 bases at V and 2 bases at J, with 10 bases between. CDR3 length: 15 amino acids.